The 18 T cell receptor beta chains below come from one sample, sequenced in a study of prognosis after radiotherapy for stage I lung cancer. Multiplex PCR in two rounds served to amplify TCR beta CDR3 from genomic DNA. The first round of PCR was done with primers that matched each TRBV and TRBJ gene. TCRdb ran MiXCR on the multiplex PCR reads and lists one entry per CDR3 protein. This sample carries fewer than 40,000 distinct CDR3 sequences, approximately 29% of them seen once, and the ten largest clones take 25% to 30%. This specimen was PBMCs, taken before or after stereotactic body radiation therapy (not recorded which). Receptors were obtained from a donor aged 50 or older with non-small cell lung cancer.

This clonotype has a count of ten or more. The chain combines TRBV12-3 or TRBV12-4 with TRBJ1-1, with D possibly being TRBD1 (6 bases). Between the trimmed V and J ends, which lost 2 bases and 8 bases, there was a span of 21 bases. This CDR3 is built from 16 residues. The CDR3 DNA follows: TGTGCCAGCAGTTTATCCGGGACAATAAAGACGCGAGAAGCTTTCTTT. It codes for CASSLSGTIKTREAFF.

This clonotype was observed many times. The J gene is TRBJ2-2, the V gene TRBV7-2, with D unresolved. V lost 3 bases and J 6 bases, leaving 2 bases between the germline ends. The CDR3 runs to 11 residues. The germline gives CDR1 SGHTA, CDR2 FQGNSA. DNA of the CDR3: TGTGCCAGCAGCTTCCCCGGGGAGCTGTTTTTT. The encoded protein is CASSFPGELFF.

V and J are TRBV7-6 and TRBJ2-7; D not resolved. The V end lost 5 bases, the J end lost 3 bases, and 11 bases lay between the germline ends. In germline, CDR1 is SGHVS, CDR2 FNYEAQ. This CDR3 comprises 13 residues. The CDR3 nucleotides read TGTGCCAGCAGCAAAGGACCTAACTACGAGCAGTACTTC. Translating gives CASSKGPNYEQYF.

This clonotype was seen repeatedly, ten times or more. V and J are TRBV4-1 and TRBJ1-2, with D perhaps TRBD1 (5 bases). The CDR3 is 15 amino acids. V lost 2 bases, J lost 1 base, and 11 bases lay in between. Germline V gene lookup returns CDR1 MGHRA and CDR2 YSYEKL. The CDR3 loop reads CASSQWDRINYGYTF. The CDR3 DNA sequence: TGCGCCAGCAGCCAATGGGACCGAATTAACTATGGCTACACCTTC.

This clonotype was detected ten times or more. The gene calls are TRBV7-9 and TRBJ2-5, with TRBD2 identical over 14 bases. This CDR3 comprises 17 residues. Germline CDR1 reads SEHNR; CDR2 reads FQNEAQ (reference sequence). Losses at the gene ends were 5 bases for V and 5 bases for J; bases not matched to a gene: 10. The CDR3 DNA sequence: TGTGCCAGCAGCACCGGACTAGCGGGGGGATGGGCGGAGACCCAGTACTTC. Amino acids: CASSTGLAGGWAETQYF.

This clonotype has ten or more counts. The V call is TRBV6-4, the J call TRBJ1-4; D gene ambiguous. This CDR3 is 15 amino acids long. In germline, CDR1 is MRHNA, CDR2 SNTAGT. V lost 5 bases, J lost 0 bases, and 10 bases lay in between. The CDR3 DNA is TGTGCCAGCAGTCCCCAGATTGCAACTAATGAAAAACTGTTTTTT. Amino acids: CASSPQIATNEKLFF.

This clonotype was recorded at least ten times. J is TRBJ2-7 and V is TRBV5-5; TRBD1 matches 7 bases. The CDR3 is made up of 15 amino acids. Germline assignment: CDR1 SGHKS and CDR2 YYEKEE (reference sequence). V lost 4 bases to trimming and J lost 6 bases; unmatched junction nucleotides: 13. This CDR3 is CASSLPPGQASEQYF. The CDR3 DNA is TGTGCCAGCAGCCTCCCCCCCGGACAGGCCAGCGAGCAGTACTTC.

V is TRBV6-5 and J is TRBJ2-7; tentative D call: TRBD1 (5 bases). The germline CDR1 and CDR2 sequences are MNHEY and SVGAGI. The CDR3 loop spans 15 amino acids. V was clipped by 2 bases and J by 4 bases, with 15 bases between them. This CDR3 is CASSYQGPDRYEQYF. The CDR3 DNA sequence: TGTGCCAGCAGTTACCAGGGCCCCGATCGATACGAGCAGTACTTC.

This clonotype was found many times. The V and J genes are TRBV10-2 and TRBJ2-7; tentative D call: TRBD1 (5 bases). With 7 bases removed from V and 2 bases from J, the gap between germline ends came to 12 bases. This CDR3 has 13 residues. Germline V gene lookup returns CDR1 WSHSY and CDR2 SAAADI. The CDR3, as DNA: TGCGCCAGCATGGGGCAGGGCCCCTACGAGCAGTACTTC. Protein sequence: CASMGQGPYEQYF.

V gene TRBV10-3 combines with J gene TRBJ1-1; possible D gene TRBD1, 6 bases. Germline CDR1 reads ENHRY; CDR2 reads SYGVKD. CDR3 size: 15 residues. Trimming left V 10 bases short and J 1 base short, with 19 bases between. CDR3 bases: TGTGCCAGCAGCACCGGGACAAATTCGAACACTGAAGCTTTCTTT. This sequence encodes CASSTGTNSNTEAFF.

This rearrangement joins TRBV6-1 to TRBJ2-3; TRBD2 is a possible D gene (6 bases). The V gene lost 7 bases and the J gene lost 6 bases, with 20 bases spanning the gap. The CDR3 is 15 amino acids. From germline, CDR1 is MNHNS and CDR2 SASEGT. The CDR3 DNA is TGTGCCAGCACCGACCCGCGACTAGTGGTGGATACGCAGTATTTT. This gives the protein CASTDPRLVVDTQYF.

This clonotype was seen many times. V is TRBV7-9 and J is TRBJ1-6; unclear D gene. CDR1 SEHNR and CDR2 FQNEAQ come from the germline V gene (reference sequence). This CDR3 comprises 13 residues. Trimming cost V 5 bases and J 6 bases, with 8 bases left between them. The CDR3 bases are TGTGCCAGCAGCGTAACGAGTAATTCACCCCTCCACTTT. As protein: CASSVTSNSPLHF.

This clonotype was seen at least ten times. The chain carries TRBV5-1 and TRBJ1-1; weak D call: TRBD1 (5 bases). The CDR3 runs to 14 residues. Trimming took 3 bases from V and 1 from J, leaving 10 bases between them. Germline-derived CDR1 and CDR2 are SGHRS and YFSETQ. The CDR3 region has the DNA TGCGCCAGCAGCTGGGACGTTTCGAACACTGAAGCTTTCTTT. Its protein is CASSWDVSNTEAFF.

The V gene is TRBV6-9, the J gene TRBJ2-1; 8 nucleotides agree with TRBD2. The CDR3 sequence is 16 residues long. Germline assignment: CDR1 MNHGY and CDR2 SVAAGI. V lost 3 bases to trimming and J lost 5 bases; unmatched junction nucleotides: 9. CDR3 loop: CASSYPRGGMNNEQFF. The CDR3 region has the DNA TGTGCCAGCAGTTACCCCCGGGGGGGTATGAACAATGAGCAGTTCTTC.

This clonotype appeared many times. V and J are TRBV2 and TRBJ1-2; 8 bases are a match to TRBD1. The trim removed 2 bases at V and 3 bases at J, leaving 2 bases unmatched. Germline V lookup: CDR1 SNHLY, CDR2 FYNNEI. This CDR3 is built from 14 residues. CDR3 loop: CASSEQGADYGYTF. The CDR3 nucleotides are TGTGCCAGCAGTGAACAGGGGGCAGACTATGGCTACACCTTC.

This clonotype was recorded many times. The V and J genes are TRBV6-1 and TRBJ1-4; D possibly corresponds to TRBD1 (5 bases). Looked up from germline, CDR1 is MNHNS and CDR2 is SASEGT. CDR3 length: 12 residues. Trimming took 1 base from V and 13 from J, leaving 10 bases between them. The CDR3 protein is CASSEVAGGLFF. As DNA, the CDR3 is TGTGCCAGCAGTGAAGTGGCCGGGGGACTGTTTTTT.

In its sample, this clonotype was seen many times. This chain uses TRBV19 with TRBJ1-2, with 8 nucleotides matching TRBD1. This CDR3 is built from 15 residues. V was pared by 6 bases and J by 3 bases, with 9 bases of the junction left unmatched. Germline V gives CDR1 LNHDA, CDR2 SQIVND (reference sequence). CDR3 nucleotide sequence: TGTGCCAGTAGGCTGAGGACAGGGTTCGACTATGGCTACACCTTC. Its protein product is CASRLRTGFDYGYTF. Full variable domain (outside the CDR3, taken from reference TRBV19 and TRBJ1-2): DGGITQSPKYLFRKEGQNVTLSCEQNLNHDAMYWYRQDPGQGLRLIYYSQIVNDFQKGDIAEGYSVSREKKESFPLTVTSAQKNPTAFYLCASRLRTGFDYGYTFGSGTRLTVV.

This clonotype was detected many times. The rearrangement joins TRBV6-5 to TRBJ2-1; no firm D call. CDR1 and CDR2 from the germline V gene are MNHEY and SVGAGI. Between the trimmed V and J ends, which lost 2 bases and 5 bases, there was a span of 1 base. The CDR3 runs 11 residues. The CDR3 reads CASSYNNEQFF. The CDR3 nucleotides are TGTGCCAGCAGTTACAACAATGAGCAGTTCTTC.